The 13 T cell receptor beta chains in this list originate from one sample, sequenced in a study of Graves' ophthalmopathy and Graves' hyperthyroidism. The sequenced template was RNA, covering the TCR beta CDR3 region. Second-round multiplex PCR came after first-round RT-PCR with HTBI primers. TCRdb re-analysed the multiplex PCR reads in MiXCR, keeping a single row per CDR3 protein. Of hundreds of thousands of distinct CDR3 sequences detected, approximately 15% appear once; the ten largest clones hold 8% to 10%. The sequenced sample consisted of blood. The receptors come from a woman in her twenties or thirties with Graves' ophthalmopathy.

This clonotype was observed many times. The chain employs TRBV20-1 and TRBJ2-4; D possibly matches TRBD1 or TRBD2 (5 bases each). From germline, CDR1 is DFQATT and CDR2 SNEGSKA (reference sequence). V shed 6 bases and J shed 0 bases, with 15 bases lying between them. This CDR3 comprises 15 residues. DNA of the CDR3: TGCAGTGCCAGGGAGCTGCACTTAGCCAAAAACATTCAGTACTTC. As protein: CSARELHLAKNIQYF.

Ten or more counts support this clonotype. The chain's CDR3 is CASSLEWAEAFF. The DNA of the CDR3 is TGTGCCAGCAGTTTAGAATGGGCTGAAGCTTTCTTT. This sequence joins TRBV28 and TRBJ1-1; D call uncertain. There are 12 residues in the CDR3. Trimming took 2 bases from V and 6 from J, leaving 7 bases between them. From germline, CDR1 is MDHEN and CDR2 SYDVKM.

This clonotype was observed at least ten times. The chain carries TRBV11-2 and TRBJ2-7, with 12 bases identical to TRBD2. The CDR3 totals 14 residues. Trimming removed 6 bases from V and 4 bases from J; junction bases left unmatched: 4. From germline, CDR1 is SGHAT and CDR2 FQNNGV. The DNA for the CDR3 is TGTGCCAGCAGGACTAGCGGGGGATCATACGAGCAGTACTTC. Protein sequence: CASRTSGGSYEQYF.

This clonotype was seen a handful of times. This chain's CDR3 is CASSLSGPGANVLTF. DNA of the CDR3: TGTGCCAGCAGTTTATCCGGGCCGGGGGCCAACGTCCTGACTTTC. The rearrangement links TRBV12-3 or TRBV12-4 to TRBJ2-6, with no clear D. This CDR3 is 15 amino acids long. The germline V and J ends were trimmed by 2 bases and 4 bases, with 9 bases remaining between them.

This clonotype was counted ten times or more. The V gene is TRBV30, the J gene TRBJ2-7, with a tentative D call TRBD1 (5 bases). The V end lost 2 bases, the J end lost 2 bases, and 13 bases lay between the germline ends. This CDR3 has 14 residues. Germline values: CDR1 GTSNPN, CDR2 SVGIG (reference sequence). The chain's CDR3 is CAWSISGQPYEQYF. CDR3 bases: TGTGCCTGGAGTATCTCAGGGCAACCCTACGAGCAGTACTTC. Based on the CDR3 plus reference TRBV30 and TRBJ2-7, the full variable domain is SQTIHQWPATLVQPVGSPLSLECTVEGTSNPNLYWYRQAAGRGLQLLFYSVGIGQISSEVPQNLSASRPQDRQFILSSKKLLLSDSGFYLCAWSISGQPYEQYFGPGTRLTVT.

The V call is TRBV7-8, the J call TRBJ2-2; D not certain. The germline CDR1 and CDR2 sequences are SGHVS and FQNEAQ. The CDR3 totals 15 residues. V lost 1 base and J lost 0, with 6 bases in between. The CDR3 reads CASSLEATNTGELFF. CDR3 in DNA: TGTGCCAGCAGCTTAGAGGCTACGAACACCGGGGAGCTGTTTTTT. The full variable domain, rest sourced from reference TRBV7-8 and TRBJ2-2, is GAGVSQSPRYKVAKRGQDVALRCDPISGHVSLFWYQQALGQGPEFLTYFQNEAQLDKSGLPSDRFFAERPEGSVSTLKIQRTQQEDSAVYLCASSLEATNTGELFFGEGSRLTVL.

This clonotype has ten or more counts. CDR3 bases: TGTGCCACCAGTGATAGGAGGTACCAAGAGACCCAGTACTTC. It translates to CATSDRRYQETQYF. The chain employs TRBV24-1 and TRBJ2-5; tentatively, D is TRBD2 (5 bases). The CDR3 runs to 14 residues. Germline values: CDR1 KGHDR, CDR2 SFDVKD. V shed 3 bases and J shed 0 bases, with 7 bases lying between them.

This clonotype has at least ten counts. The chain couples TRBV6-2 or TRBV6-3 to TRBJ2-5; 8 positions match TRBD2. In germline, CDR1 is MNHEY, CDR2 SVGEGT. The CDR3 consists of 16 residues. Germline trimming cut 0 bases from V and 0 bases from J; bases unmatched to any gene: 3. This CDR3 reads CASSYSAGEHQETQYF. For the CDR3, the DNA is TGTGCCAGCAGTTACTCAGCGGGGGAACACCAAGAGACCCAGTACTTC.

This clonotype was seen ten or more times. This rearrangement joins TRBV13 to TRBJ1-1; D is unresolved. V was pared by 0 bases and J by 10 bases, with 9 bases between. Germline V gene data show CDR1 as PRHDT and CDR2 as FYEKMQ (reference sequence). The length of the CDR3 is 12 residues. For the CDR3, the DNA is TGTGCCAGCAGCTTAGGTCAGGCCGGAGCTTTCTTT. This encodes CASSLGQAGAFF.

The rearrangement joins TRBV30 to TRBJ1-1; D remains unclear. V lost 2 bases and J lost 11, with 3 bases in between. This CDR3 is built from 8 residues. Germline V lookup: CDR1 GTSNPN, CDR2 SVGIG (reference sequence). This CDR3 reads CAWSWAFF. CDR3 bases: TGTGCCTGGAGTTGGGCTTTCTTT.

CDR3 DNA: TGTGCCAGCAGTGCCCAGGAAGCCTACGAGCAGTACTTC. Encoded protein: CASSAQEAYEQYF. J is TRBJ2-7 and V is TRBV6-2 or TRBV6-3; no definite D call. Deletions cut 5 bases from V and 2 bases from J, with 10 bases between. The germline gives CDR1 MNHEY, CDR2 SVGEGT. This CDR3 has 13 amino acids.

At least ten counts were recorded for this clonotype. J is TRBJ2-7 and V is TRBV30; no definite D call. V dropped 4 bases and J dropped 3 bases, with 10 bases sitting between them. The CDR3 spans 12 residues. Germline-derived CDR1 and CDR2 are GTSNPN and SVGIG (reference sequence). This CDR3 reads CAWTRQDYEQYF. Written as DNA, the CDR3 is TGTGCCTGGACGAGACAAGACTACGAGCAGTACTTC.

This clonotype was detected ten times or more. The chain has TRBV18 and TRBJ1-2; a possible D gene is TRBD1 (5 bases). The CDR3 contains 9 residues. The V and J ends lost 10 bases and 8 bases respectively, with 8 bases between them. Germline V gives CDR1 KGHSH, CDR2 LQKENI. CDR3 residues: CATRGGYTF. The CDR3 DNA sequence: TGTGCCACCCGGGGGGGCTACACCTTC.